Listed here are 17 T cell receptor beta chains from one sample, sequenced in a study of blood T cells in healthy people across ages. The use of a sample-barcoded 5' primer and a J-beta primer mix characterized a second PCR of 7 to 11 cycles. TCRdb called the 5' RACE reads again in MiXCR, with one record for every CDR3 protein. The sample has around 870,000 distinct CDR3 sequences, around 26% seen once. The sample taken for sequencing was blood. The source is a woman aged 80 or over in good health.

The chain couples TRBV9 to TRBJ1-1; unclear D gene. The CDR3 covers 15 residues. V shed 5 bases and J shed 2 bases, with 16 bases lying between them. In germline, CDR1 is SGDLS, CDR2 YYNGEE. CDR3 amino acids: CASSQTSLYNTEAFF. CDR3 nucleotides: TGTGCCAGCAGTCAAACGAGTTTGTATAACACTGAAGCTTTCTTT.

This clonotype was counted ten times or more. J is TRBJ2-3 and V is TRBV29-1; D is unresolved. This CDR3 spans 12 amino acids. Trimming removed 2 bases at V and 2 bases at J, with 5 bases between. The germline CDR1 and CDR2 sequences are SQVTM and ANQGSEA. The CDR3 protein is CSVEPSTDTQYF. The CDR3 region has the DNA TGCAGCGTTGAACCCTCCACAGATACGCAGTATTTT.

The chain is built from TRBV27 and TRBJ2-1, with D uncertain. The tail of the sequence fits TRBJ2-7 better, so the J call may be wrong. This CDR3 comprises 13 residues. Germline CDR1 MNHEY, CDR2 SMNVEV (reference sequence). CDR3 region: CASSFEGYNEQYF. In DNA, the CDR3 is TGTGCCAGCAGTTTTGAAGGGTACAATGAGCAGTACTTC.

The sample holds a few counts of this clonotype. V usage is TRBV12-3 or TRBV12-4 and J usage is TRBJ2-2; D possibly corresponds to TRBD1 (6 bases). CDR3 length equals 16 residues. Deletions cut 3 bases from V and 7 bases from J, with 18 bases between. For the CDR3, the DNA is TGTGCCAGCAGTTTTAAGGCCAGGGGTTCGGTCGGGGAGCTGTTTTTT. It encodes CASSFKARGSVGELFF.

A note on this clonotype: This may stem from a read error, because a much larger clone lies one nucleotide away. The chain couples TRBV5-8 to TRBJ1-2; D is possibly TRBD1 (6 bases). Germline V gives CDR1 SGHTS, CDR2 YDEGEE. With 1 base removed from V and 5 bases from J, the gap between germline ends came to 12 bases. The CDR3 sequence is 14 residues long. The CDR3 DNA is TGTGCCAGCAGCTTGTACAGGGACCGTTATGGCTACACCTTC. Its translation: CASSLYRDRYGYTF.

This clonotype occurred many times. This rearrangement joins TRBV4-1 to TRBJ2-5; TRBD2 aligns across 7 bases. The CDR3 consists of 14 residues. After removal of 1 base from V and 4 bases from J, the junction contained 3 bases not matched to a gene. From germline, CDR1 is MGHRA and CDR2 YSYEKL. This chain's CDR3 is CASSQGPSGETQYF. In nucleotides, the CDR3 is TGCGCCAGCAGCCAAGGACCTAGCGGAGAGACCCAGTACTTC.

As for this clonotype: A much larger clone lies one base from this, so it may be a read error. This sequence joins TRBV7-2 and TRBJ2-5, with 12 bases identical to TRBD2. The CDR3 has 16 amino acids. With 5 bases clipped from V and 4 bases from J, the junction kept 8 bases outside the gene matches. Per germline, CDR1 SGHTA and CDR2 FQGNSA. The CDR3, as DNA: TGTGCCAGCAGCCCTCAGAAACTAGCGGGGGGAGAGACCCAGTACTTC. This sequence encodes CASSPQKLAGGETQYF.

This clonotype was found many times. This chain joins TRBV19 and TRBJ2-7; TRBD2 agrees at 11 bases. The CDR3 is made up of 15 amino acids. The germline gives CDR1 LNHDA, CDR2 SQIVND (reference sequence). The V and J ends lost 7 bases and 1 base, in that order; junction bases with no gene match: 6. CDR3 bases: TGTGCCAGTACCCGGACTAGCGGGCCGTCCTACGAGCAGTACTTC. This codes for CASTRTSGPSYEQYF.

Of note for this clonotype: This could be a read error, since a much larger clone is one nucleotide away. The DNA of the CDR3 is TGTGCCAGCAGGAGAAGCCGTCAGGGCTGCAATGAGCAGTTCTTC. Protein sequence: CASRRSRQGCNEQFF. The rearrangement uses TRBV7-2 and TRBJ2-1; TRBD1 is a possible D gene (5 bases). Between the trimmed V and J ends, which lost 6 bases and 6 bases, there was a span of 18 bases. CDR1 is SGHTA, CDR2 FQGNSA, per germline. The CDR3 loop spans 15 amino acids.

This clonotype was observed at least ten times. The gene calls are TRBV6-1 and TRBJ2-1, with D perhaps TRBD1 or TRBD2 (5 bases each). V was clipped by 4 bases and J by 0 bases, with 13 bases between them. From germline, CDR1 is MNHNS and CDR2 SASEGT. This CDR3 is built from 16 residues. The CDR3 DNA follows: TGTGCCAGCAGTGGTATTGGGACCAGCTCCTACAATGAGCAGTTCTTC. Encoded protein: CASSGIGTSSYNEQFF.

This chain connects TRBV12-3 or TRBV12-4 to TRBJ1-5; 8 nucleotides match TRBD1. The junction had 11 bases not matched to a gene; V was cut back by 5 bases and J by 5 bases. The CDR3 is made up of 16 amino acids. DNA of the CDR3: TGTGCCAGCAGTCTCCGGACAGGGTTCCGAGATCAGCCCCAGCATTTT. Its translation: CASSLRTGFRDQPQHF.

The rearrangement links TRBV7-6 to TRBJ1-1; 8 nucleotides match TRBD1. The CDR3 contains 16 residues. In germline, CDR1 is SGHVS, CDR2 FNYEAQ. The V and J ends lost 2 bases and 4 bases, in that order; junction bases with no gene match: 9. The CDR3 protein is CASSLNGQGSSTEAFF. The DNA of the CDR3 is TGTGCCAGCAGCTTAAACGGACAGGGAAGTAGCACTGAAGCTTTCTTT.

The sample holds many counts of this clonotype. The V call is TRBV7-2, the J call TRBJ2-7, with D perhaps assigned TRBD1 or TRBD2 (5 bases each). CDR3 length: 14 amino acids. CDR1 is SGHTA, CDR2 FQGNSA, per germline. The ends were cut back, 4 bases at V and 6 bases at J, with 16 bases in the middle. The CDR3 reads CASSSPGRGPEQYF. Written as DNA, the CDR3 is TGTGCCAGCAGCTCGCCGGGACGGGGTCCCGAGCAGTACTTC.

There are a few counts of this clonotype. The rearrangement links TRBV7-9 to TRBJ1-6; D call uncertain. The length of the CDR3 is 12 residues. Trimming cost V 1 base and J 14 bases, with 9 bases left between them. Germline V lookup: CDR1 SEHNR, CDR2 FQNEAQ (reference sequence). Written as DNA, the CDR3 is TGTGCCAGCAGCTTAGTGGGTGTGGCCCTCCACTTT. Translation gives CASSLVGVALHF.

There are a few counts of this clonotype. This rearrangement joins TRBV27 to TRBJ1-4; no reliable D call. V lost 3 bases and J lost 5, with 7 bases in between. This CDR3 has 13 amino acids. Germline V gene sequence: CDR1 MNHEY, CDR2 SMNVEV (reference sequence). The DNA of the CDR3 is TGTGCCAGCAGTTTGCCCGGGAATGAAAAACTGTTTTTT. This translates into CASSLPGNEKLFF.

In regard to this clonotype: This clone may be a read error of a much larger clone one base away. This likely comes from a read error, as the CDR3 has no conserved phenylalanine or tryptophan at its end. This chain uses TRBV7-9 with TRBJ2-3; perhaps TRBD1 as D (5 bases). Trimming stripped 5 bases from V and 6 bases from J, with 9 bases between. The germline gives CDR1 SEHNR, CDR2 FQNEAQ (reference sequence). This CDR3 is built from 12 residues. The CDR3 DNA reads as TGTGCCAGCAGCGCTCAGGGCGATACGCAGTATTGT. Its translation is CASSAQGDTQYC.

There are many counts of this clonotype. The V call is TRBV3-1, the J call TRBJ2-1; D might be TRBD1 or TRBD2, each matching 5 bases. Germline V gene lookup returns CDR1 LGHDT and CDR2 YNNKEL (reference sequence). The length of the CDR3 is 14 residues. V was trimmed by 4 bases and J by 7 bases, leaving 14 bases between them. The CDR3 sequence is CASSPGPPINEQFF. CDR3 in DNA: TGTGCCAGCAGCCCGGGACCCCCCATAAATGAGCAGTTCTTC.